The rows below give T cell receptor beta chains drawn from one sample of a study of shared clonotypes between healthy human individuals. The repertoire was sequenced with immunoSEQ multiplex PCR; TCRdb's copy has only in-frame clones and lacks some. The sample holds some 2,000,000 clones, 85% to 95% seen once. The sequenced sample consisted of naive CD4+ T cells sorted from blood. All receptors derive from a man younger than 30 in good health. Both conserved end residues are part of each CDR3. D genes are given only for firm matches. Expanded clones get a size class; other rows say once, few or many, or leave the size out.

abundance: -; j_gene: TRBJ2-4; v_gene: TRBV5-4; d_gene: -; CDR3nt: TGTGCCAGCAGCTTGGATCCGGGACTAAACATTCAGTACTTC; CDR3aa: CASSLDPGLNIQYF
abundance: -; j_gene: TRBJ1-5; v_gene: TRBV5-1; d_gene: -; CDR3nt: TGCGCCAGCAGCAGGGATGGGGCTAATCAGCCCCAGCATTTT; CDR3aa: CASSRDGANQPQHF
abundance: -; j_gene: TRBJ2-3; v_gene: TRBV18; d_gene: -; CDR3nt: TGTGCCAGCTCACCGCAAAGCGGGCCCACAGATACGCAGTATTTT; CDR3aa: CASSPQSGPTDTQYF
abundance: -; j_gene: TRBJ2-6; v_gene: TRBV5-1; d_gene: -; CDR3nt: TGCGCCAGCAGCTTGGACAGGAGGGCCCACTCTGGGGCCAACGTCCTGACTTTC; CDR3aa: CASSLDRRAHSGANVLTF
abundance: -; j_gene: TRBJ1-2; v_gene: TRBV19; d_gene: -; CDR3nt: TGTGCCAGTGCCCCCGTGGCCGTTAACTATGGCTACACCTTC; CDR3aa: CASAPVAVNYGYTF
abundance: -; j_gene: TRBJ2-7; v_gene: TRBV30; d_gene: -; CDR3nt: TGTGCCTGGGCCACGGACCACTACGAGCAGTACTTC; CDR3aa: CAWATDHYEQYF
abundance: -; j_gene: TRBJ1-2; v_gene: TRBV11-3; d_gene: -; CDR3nt: TGTGCCAGCAGCTTAGACGGTCAGGATGGCTACACCTTC; CDR3aa: CASSLDGQDGYTF
abundance: -; j_gene: TRBJ2-7; v_gene: TRBV6-5; d_gene: -; CDR3nt: TGTGCCAGCACTAGGTCCCAGGGGGGGTACGAGCAGTACTTC; CDR3aa: CASTRSQGGYEQYF
abundance: once; j_gene: TRBJ1-1; v_gene: TRBV27; d_gene: -; CDR3nt: TGTGCCAGCAGTTTATTAGGGGGGCGGGTAACTGAAGCTTTCTTT; CDR3aa: CASSLLGGRVTEAFF
abundance: -; j_gene: TRBJ1-2; v_gene: TRBV6-5; d_gene: -; CDR3nt: TGTGCCAGCAGTTACTCGAGCGCAGGGACCTATGGCTACACCTTC; CDR3aa: CASSYSSAGTYGYTF
abundance: few; j_gene: TRBJ2-7; v_gene: TRBV23-1; d_gene: -; CDR3nt: TGCGCCAGCAGTCAATTCTCGGGCGTTTCCTACGAGCAGTACTTC; CDR3aa: CASSQFSGVSYEQYF
abundance: -; j_gene: TRBJ1-5; v_gene: TRBV30; d_gene: -; CDR3nt: TGTGCCTGGAGCGGCCCTCAACAGCCCCAGCATTTT; CDR3aa: CAWSGPQQPQHF
abundance: once; j_gene: TRBJ2-1; v_gene: TRBV5-6; d_gene: TRBD1; CDR3nt: TGTGCCAGCAGCGAGCGGACAGGGGCGCTCTCCTACAATGAGCAGTTCTTC; CDR3aa: CASSERTGALSYNEQFF
abundance: -; j_gene: TRBJ2-2; v_gene: TRBV5-1; d_gene: -; CDR3nt: TGCGCCAGCAGCTTGGATGTGGGCCCCGGGGAGCTGTTTTTT; CDR3aa: CASSLDVGPGELFF
abundance: -; j_gene: TRBJ1-2; v_gene: TRBV7-6; d_gene: -; CDR3nt: TGTGCCAGCAGCCCACACCCGACCAGCGCTAACTATGGCTACACCTTC; CDR3aa: CASSPHPTSANYGYTF
abundance: -; j_gene: TRBJ1-5; v_gene: TRBV19; d_gene: -; CDR3nt: TGTGCCAGTAGTATGGGCAGTAGGGCGCAGCCCCAGCATTTT; CDR3aa: CASSMGSRAQPQHF
abundance: -; j_gene: TRBJ1-2; v_gene: TRBV10-3; d_gene: TRBD1; CDR3nt: TGTGCCATCAGTGAGTCAAAGGGGGCGTTAGGCGGCTACACCTTC; CDR3aa: CAISESKGALGGYTF
abundance: -; j_gene: TRBJ1-2; v_gene: TRBV6-5; d_gene: -; CDR3nt: TGTGCCAGCAGTTACGAGCTGAGAGGACCCTATGGCTACACCTTC; CDR3aa: CASSYELRGPYGYTF
abundance: -; j_gene: TRBJ2-3; v_gene: TRBV10-3; d_gene: TRBD2; CDR3nt: TGTGCCATCAGTCACGGGACTAGCGGAACAGATACGCAGTATTTT; CDR3aa: CAISHGTSGTDTQYF
abundance: once; j_gene: TRBJ1-1; v_gene: TRBV10-3; d_gene: -; CDR3nt: TGTGCCATCAGCCCCTGGGAGGGGGAAGCTTTCTTT; CDR3aa: CAISPWEGEAFF
abundance: -; j_gene: TRBJ2-2; v_gene: TRBV10-3; d_gene: -; CDR3nt: TGTGCCATCAGTGCGTCAGGGGTCGCCGGGGAGCTGTTTTTT; CDR3aa: CAISASGVAGELFF
abundance: -; j_gene: TRBJ1-1; v_gene: TRBV14; d_gene: -; CDR3nt: TGTGCCAGCAGCCTTGCAGAGAACACTGAAGCTTTCTTT; CDR3aa: CASSLAENTEAFF
abundance: -; j_gene: TRBJ1-3; v_gene: TRBV9; d_gene: -; CDR3nt: TGTGCCAGCAGCGTAGAGGCAGGGATCAAAGGTGGAAACACCATATATTTT; CDR3aa: CASSVEAGIKGGNTIYF
abundance: -; j_gene: TRBJ1-4; v_gene: TRBV9; d_gene: -; CDR3nt: TGTGCCAGCAGCGAGCGGGGTAGCGGCGCAACTAATGAAAAACTGTTTTTT; CDR3aa: CASSERGSGATNEKLFF
abundance: -; j_gene: TRBJ1-4; v_gene: TRBV7-9; d_gene: -; CDR3nt: TGTGCCAGCAGCTTAGAGGGGAATAGGCTGGAAAAACTGTTTTTT; CDR3aa: CASSLEGNRLEKLFF
abundance: -; j_gene: TRBJ1-2; v_gene: TRBV29-1; d_gene: -; CDR3nt: TGCAGCGTTGAGGGGATTATGGACTATGGCTACACCTTC; CDR3aa: CSVEGIMDYGYTF
abundance: once; j_gene: TRBJ2-3; v_gene: TRBV9; d_gene: -; CDR3nt: TGTGCCAGCAGCGCGACCCAGGGGACCACAGATACGCAGTATTTT; CDR3aa: CASSATQGTTDTQYF
abundance: -; j_gene: TRBJ2-7; v_gene: TRBV5-6; d_gene: -; CDR3nt: TGTGCCAGCAGCACAACCCAGGGCTACGAGCAGTACTTC; CDR3aa: CASSTTQGYEQYF
abundance: -; j_gene: TRBJ1-6; v_gene: TRBV2; d_gene: -; CDR3nt: TGTGCCAGCACCACAATTGGTGGTTTGGGTTCACCCCTCCACTTT; CDR3aa: CASTTIGGLGSPLHF
abundance: -; j_gene: TRBJ2-7; v_gene: TRBV11-2; d_gene: -; CDR3nt: TGTGCCAGCAGCTTAGTGGGAGTAAGCGAGCAGTACTTC; CDR3aa: CASSLVGVSEQYF
abundance: -; j_gene: TRBJ1-2; v_gene: TRBV11-3; d_gene: -; CDR3nt: TGTGCCAGCAGCTTATTTGGCTACACCTTC; CDR3aa: CASSLFGYTF
abundance: -; j_gene: TRBJ2-7; v_gene: TRBV6-6; d_gene: -; CDR3nt: TGTGCCAGCAGTAGTAACGGAATCTACGAGCAGTACTTC; CDR3aa: CASSSNGIYEQYF
abundance: -; j_gene: TRBJ2-5; v_gene: TRBV30; d_gene: -; CDR3nt: TGTGCCTGGGACCAGGTGGCTCTTCAAGAGACCCAGTACTTC; CDR3aa: CAWDQVALQETQYF
abundance: -; j_gene: TRBJ2-3; v_gene: TRBV28; d_gene: -; CDR3nt: TGTGCCAGCAGTTTTGGTTGGGGGCAGGGTGATACGCAGTATTTT; CDR3aa: CASSFGWGQGDTQYF
abundance: -; j_gene: TRBJ2-7; v_gene: TRBV5-1; d_gene: TRBD2; CDR3nt: TGCGCCAGCAGCAGCGGGACTTCGAGCTCCTACGAGCAGTACTTC; CDR3aa: CASSSGTSSSYEQYF
abundance: -; j_gene: TRBJ2-2; v_gene: TRBV5-4; d_gene: -; CDR3nt: TGTGCCAGCAGCTTCGAGGGGCCCGGGGAGCTGTTTTTT; CDR3aa: CASSFEGPGELFF
abundance: -; j_gene: TRBJ1-2; v_gene: TRBV6-1; d_gene: -; CDR3nt: TGTGCCAGCAACGACCTGCTTAGCTACACCTTC; CDR3aa: CASNDLLSYTF
abundance: -; j_gene: TRBJ2-7; v_gene: TRBV11-2; d_gene: -; CDR3nt: TGTGCCAGCAGCTTCCCAGGGTTAGGGACCTACGAGCAGTACTTC; CDR3aa: CASSFPGLGTYEQYF